This T cell receptor (beta chain) was captured by sequencing in a study of beta chain features in type 1 diabetes. Across the study: Over all samples combined, fewer than 130,000,000 sorted cells were examined.

Study-level findings and limits: TCRB CDR3s from Type 1 diabetes patients were moderately but significantly shorter in all four CD4+ subsets. When cDNA is sequenced, cells with high TCR expression could be over-represented.

It was via CD45RO/CCR7/CD25/CD127/CD95/CD27 that CD4+ naive, central memory, regulatory and stem cell-like memory cells were sorted. Germline CDR1 GTSNPN, CDR2 SVGIG (reference sequence). The V gene lost 2 bases and the J gene lost 4 bases, with 14 bases spanning the gap. The CDR3 is made up of 14 amino acids. The sequenced template was cDNA made from the entire isolated RNA. This table comes from immunoSEQ multiplex PCR, and its TCRdb copy is limited to in-frame clones, with some not included. Of about 700,000 clones in the sample, under 15% were seen once. This clone was counted between two and nine times. Antigen specificity is unknown.

The sequence was obtained from a man aged 18 to 29 with type 1 diabetes. The sequenced sample consisted of naive CD4+ T cells from blood. V gene TRBV30 combines with J gene TRBJ1-1, with D possibly being TRBD1 (6 bases). The CDR3 nucleotides are TGTGCCTGGAGTAGACAGGCCGGGGGCACTGAAGCTTTCTTT. Translated, it gives CAWSRQAGGTEAFF.